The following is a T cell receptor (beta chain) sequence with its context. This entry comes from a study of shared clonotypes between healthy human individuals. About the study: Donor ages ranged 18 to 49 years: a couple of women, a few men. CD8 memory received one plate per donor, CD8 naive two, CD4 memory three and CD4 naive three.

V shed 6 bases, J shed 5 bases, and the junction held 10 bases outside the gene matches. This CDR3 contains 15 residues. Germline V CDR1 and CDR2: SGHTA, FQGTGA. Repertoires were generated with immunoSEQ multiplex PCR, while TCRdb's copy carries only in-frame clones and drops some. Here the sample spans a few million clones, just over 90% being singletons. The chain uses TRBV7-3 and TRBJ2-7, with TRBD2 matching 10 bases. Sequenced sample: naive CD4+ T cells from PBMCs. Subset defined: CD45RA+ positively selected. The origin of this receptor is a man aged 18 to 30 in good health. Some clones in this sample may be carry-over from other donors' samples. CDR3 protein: CASSPTLAGVHEQYF. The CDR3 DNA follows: TGTGCCAGCAGTCCAACCCTAGCGGGAGTACACGAGCAGTACTTC.